This TCR beta chain derives from a study of Ad26.COV2.S vaccination and SARS-CoV-2 variants. Study summary: Dosing was one shot or two shots 56 days apart.

The treatment: roughly 20 received Ad26.COV2.S at low or high dose, single or two shots; roughly five received placebo; per-sample allocation not given. It was on day 63 after the first vaccine or placebo injection that samples were taken. General study findings and limits: While placebo recipients had lower spike-specific TCR breadth, vaccine recipients had more. Non-spike TCR breadth was similar in vaccine and placebo recipients. Quantification of TCR breadth and depth may have yielded underestimates of total T cell responses.

Libraries were prepared by immunoSEQ multiplex PCR; TCRdb keeps only in-frame clonotypes and omits some of them. The sample lists under 600,000 clones, around 89% occurring once. The CDR3 is 14 residues long. CDR1 and CDR2 from the germline V gene are LGHNA and YNFKEQ. V lost 2 bases to trimming and J lost 7 bases; unmatched junction nucleotides: 6. In the case of this clone: Its antigen is not identified.

The rearrangement links TRBV4-2 to TRBJ2-7; 9 bases align to TRBD2. The source of this sequence is a person between 18 and 59 years old who received the Ad26.COV2.S COVID-19 vaccine or a placebo. The source was peripheral blood, collected in a trial of Ad26.COV2.S vaccine versus placebo. The CDR3 nucleotides read TGTGCCAGCAGCCAATTGACTAGCGGAGCGGAGCAGTACTTC. As protein: CASSQLTSGAEQYF.